This note documents a single T cell receptor beta chain sequence. Its matching antigen is unknown. The data belong to a study of shared clonotypes between healthy human individuals. Naive CD4+ cells were CD45RA-selected; the remaining cells were memory. Points from the study as a whole: Deeper or shallower sequencing was expected to change how clonotypes are shared among donors.

V lost 1 base to trimming and J lost 6 bases, with 10 bases between them. The CDR3 runs to 14 residues. Germline CDR1 reads SGHVS; CDR2 reads FQNEAQ. Produced via immunoSEQ multiplex PCR; TCRdb's table is partial and in-frame only. The sample records about 340,000 clones, more than 60% being singletons. V and J are TRBV7-8 and TRBJ2-4; D uncertain. Sequences were obtained from memory CD4+ T cells sorted from blood. Described subset: CD45RA-negative fraction. The receptor's source is a man aged 25 to 40 in good health. The CDR3 loop reads CASSLVRNSNIQYF. DNA of the CDR3: TGTGCCAGCAGCTTAGTTCGCAACTCAAACATTCAGTACTTC.